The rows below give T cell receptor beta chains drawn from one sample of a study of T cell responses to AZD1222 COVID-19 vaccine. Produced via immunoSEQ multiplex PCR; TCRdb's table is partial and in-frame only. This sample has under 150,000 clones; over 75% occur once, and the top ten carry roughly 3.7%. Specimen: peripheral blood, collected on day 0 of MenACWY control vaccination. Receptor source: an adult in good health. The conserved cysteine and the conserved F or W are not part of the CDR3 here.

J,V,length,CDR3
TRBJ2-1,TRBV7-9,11,ASSSTGDFREF
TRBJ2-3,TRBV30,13,AWSPLAGSTDTQY
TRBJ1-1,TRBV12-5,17,ASGLVVRTEGSWNTEAF
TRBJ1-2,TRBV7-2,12,ASSLRQGAYGYT
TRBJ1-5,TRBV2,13,ATQGTPRSNQPQH
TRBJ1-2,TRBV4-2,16,ASSQDLRTVASGDGYT
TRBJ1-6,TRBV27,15,ASSLGTGISYNSPLH
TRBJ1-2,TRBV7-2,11,ASSLSGSYGYT
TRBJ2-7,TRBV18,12,ASSPNFSSYEQY
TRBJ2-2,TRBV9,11,ASSASRVGELF
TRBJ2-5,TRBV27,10,ASSRNGKTQY
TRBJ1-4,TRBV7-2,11,ASSLETNEKLF
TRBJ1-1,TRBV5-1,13,ASSPDRPGDTEAF
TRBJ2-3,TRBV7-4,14,ASSLRSRTGGDTQY
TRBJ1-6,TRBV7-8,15,ASSPRTGGSYNSPLH
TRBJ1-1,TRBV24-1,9,ATSHGGEAF
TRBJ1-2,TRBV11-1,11,ASSSTGFYGYT
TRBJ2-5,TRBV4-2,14,ASSQLAGGGTETQY
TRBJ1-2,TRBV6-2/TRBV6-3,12,ASSTSQGARGYT
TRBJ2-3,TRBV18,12,ASSPILKTDTQY
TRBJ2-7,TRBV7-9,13,ASSPGQGTNYEQY
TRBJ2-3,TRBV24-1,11,ATRKGGADTQY
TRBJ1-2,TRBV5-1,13,ASSLDPGVGYGYT
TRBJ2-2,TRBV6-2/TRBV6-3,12,ASSYGLASGELF
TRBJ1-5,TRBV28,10,ASSQGRQPQH
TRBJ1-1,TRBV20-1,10,SASWQTTEAF
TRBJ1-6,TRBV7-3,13,ASSLGSRLNSPLH
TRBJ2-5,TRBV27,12,ASSKPGFKETQY
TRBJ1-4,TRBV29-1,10,SVETGREKLF
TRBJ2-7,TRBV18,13,ASSPIGAGASEQY
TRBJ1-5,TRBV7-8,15,ASSLASQGGSNQPQH
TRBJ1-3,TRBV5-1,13,ASSLGGLSGNTIY
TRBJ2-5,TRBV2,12,ASSEQGPQETQY
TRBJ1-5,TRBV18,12,ASSLWDSNQPQH
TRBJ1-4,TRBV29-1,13,SVAENRGKGEKLF
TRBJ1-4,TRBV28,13,ASTLGTGGFQKLF
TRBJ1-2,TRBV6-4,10,ASSGLDGSYT
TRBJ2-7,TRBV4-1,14,ASSQDSGVANYEQY
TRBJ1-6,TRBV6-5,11,ASSWDNNSPLH
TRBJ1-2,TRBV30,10,AWSAGNYGYT
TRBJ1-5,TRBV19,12,ASSIQTMNQPQH
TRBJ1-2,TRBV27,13,ASSLRGQGTHGYT
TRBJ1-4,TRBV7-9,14,ASSSTRNQAGEKLF
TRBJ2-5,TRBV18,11,ASSPPVVETQY
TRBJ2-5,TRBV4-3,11,ASSLGLDGTQY
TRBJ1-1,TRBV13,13,ASSLTGELNTEAF
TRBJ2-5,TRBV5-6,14,ASSQYRQGARETQY
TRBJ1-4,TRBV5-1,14,ASSLSPGQPNEKLF
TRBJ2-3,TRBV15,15,ATSRGLTSGGADTQY
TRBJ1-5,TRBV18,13,ASSAGGFSNQPQH
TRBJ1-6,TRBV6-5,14,ASSYSGTPNNSPLH
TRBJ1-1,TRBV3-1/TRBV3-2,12,ASSQSPLNTEAF
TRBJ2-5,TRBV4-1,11,ASSQATGETQY
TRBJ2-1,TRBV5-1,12,ASSLTTQGNEQF
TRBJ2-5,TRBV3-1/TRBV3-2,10,ASSPGWETQY